These 17 T cell receptor beta chains were all obtained from the same sample, sequenced in a study of shared clonotypes between healthy human individuals. Using immunoSEQ multiplex PCR, the repertoire was profiled, and TCRdb retains in-frame clones only, with some absent. The table lists about 99,000 clones, 40% to 55% of them singletons. The sample taken for sequencing was PBMCs. The source of these receptors is a woman in her thirties or forties in good health. Some clones in this sample may be carry-over from other donors' samples.

About this clone itself: Since a far larger clone is one base different, this is likely a read error. This chain uses TRBV5-5 with TRBJ2-7; a possible D gene is TRBD1 (5 bases). Germline V gene data show CDR1 as SGHKS and CDR2 as YYEKEE (reference sequence). This CDR3 is built from 12 residues. Trimming removed 4 bases at V and 3 bases at J, with 8 bases between. This CDR3 is CASSLQGYEQYF. CDR3 nucleotide sequence: TGTGCCAGCAGCCTTCAGGGCTACGAGCAGTACTTC.

In its sample, this clone ranks as medium-sized (0.01 to 0.1%). Other DNA sequences in the same sample also yield this CDR3. This chain joins TRBV6-1 and TRBJ1-1; maybe TRBD1 (5 bases). The V end lost 1 base, the J end lost 6 bases, and 12 bases lay between the germline ends. There are 14 residues in the CDR3. Germline V CDR1 and CDR2: MNHNS, SASEGT. The CDR3 DNA sequence: TGTGCCAGCAGTGAAGTGACGGGGGTAGCTGAAGCTTTCTTT. Amino acids: CASSEVTGVAEAFF.

Many counts were recorded for this clone. This chain joins TRBV7-8 and TRBJ1-1, with D perhaps matching TRBD1 (5 bases). The germline CDR1 and CDR2 sequences are SGHVS and FQNEAQ. The CDR3 runs to 14 residues. V was clipped by 3 bases and J by 4 bases, with 12 bases between them. The CDR3 DNA reads TGTGCCAGCAGCTTTGGGGACCAGGCCACTGAAGCTTTCTTT. Its protein product is CASSFGDQATEAFF.

With respect to this clone: A far larger clone is one nucleotide away, so this likely arose from a read error. The chain combines TRBV30 with TRBJ1-2; 8 nucleotides align to TRBD1. Germline V CDR1 and CDR2: GTSNPN, SVGIG (reference sequence). Unmatched junction bases numbered 6, after V lost 5 bases and J lost 1 base. The CDR3 length is 14 residues. CDR3 DNA sequence: TGTGCCTGGGGACGGGACAGGAGTAACTATGGCTACACCTTC. Protein sequence: CAWGRDRSNYGYTF.

This clone was observed at least ten times. The chain links TRBV30 to TRBJ1-1, with TRBD1 matching over 8 bases. The junction had 4 bases not matched to a gene; V was cut back by 1 base and J by 3 bases. Looked up from germline, CDR1 is GTSNPN and CDR2 is SVGIG (reference sequence). The CDR3 runs to 14 residues. This CDR3 is CAWSAWTGYTEAFF. The CDR3 region has the DNA TGTGCCTGGAGTGCCTGGACAGGGTACACTGAAGCTTTCTTT.

This clone was recorded only once. The chain employs TRBV7-9 and TRBJ2-3, with D possibly TRBD1 on 5 matching bases. This CDR3 has 12 residues. CDR1 and CDR2 (germline): SEHNR, FQNEAQ (reference sequence). The V gene lost 2 bases and the J gene lost 8 bases, with 8 bases spanning the gap. CDR3 loop: CASSLPQGTQYF. Here the CDR3 DNA reads TGTGCCAGCAGCTTACCCCAGGGTACGCAGTATTTT. Full variable domain (missing parts from reference TRBV7-9 and TRBJ2-3): DTGVSQNPRHKITKRGQNVTFRCDPISEHNRLYWYRQTLGQGPEFLTYFQNEAQLEKSRLLSDRFSAERPKGSFSTLEIQRTEQGDSAMYLCASSLPQGTQYFGPGTRLTVL.

The chain recombines TRBV10-2 with TRBJ2-5; 7 bases agree with TRBD2. The J call is uncertain, as TRBJ2-7 better fits the DNA end. Germline assignment: CDR1 WSHSY and CDR2 SAAADI. This CDR3 has 14 amino acids. CDR3 loop: CASSEGGEGYEQYF. DNA for the CDR3: TGCGCCAGCAGTGAAGGCGGGGAGGGCTACGAGCAGTACTTC.

A word on this clone: Possible read error: a much larger clone is one base away. The chain carries TRBV11-2 and TRBJ1-2; D unclear. CDR1 is SGHAT, CDR2 FQNNGV, per germline. CDR3 length: 12 residues. The CDR3 DNA reads TGTGCCAGCAGCTTAACAGCATATGGCTGCACCTTC. It specifies CASSLTAYGCTF. The variable domain in full, with the rest retrieved from reference TRBV11-2 and TRBJ1-2, is EAGVAQSPRYKIIEKRQSVAFWCNPISGHATLYWYQQILGQGPKLLIQFQNNGVVDDSQLPKDRFSAERLKGVDSTLKIQPAKLEDSAVYLCASSLTAYGCTFGSGTRLTVV.

The table lists this clone with a count of one. V and J are TRBV29-1 and TRBJ2-7, with unresolved D. Germline CDR1 and CDR2: SQVTM and ANQGSEA. The CDR3 is 13 residues long. V lost 0 bases, J lost 4 bases, and 10 bases lay in between. The DNA of the CDR3 is TGCAGCGTTGAAGATACAGATACTTACGAGCAGTACTTC. Protein: CSVEDTDTYEQYF.

As for this clone: A much larger clone sits a single nucleotide away, making a read error possible. This chain joins TRBV9 and TRBJ2-2; D is possibly TRBD2 (5 bases). The CDR3 sequence is 14 residues long. Per the germline V gene, CDR1 is SGDLS and CDR2 is YYNGEE. CDR3 coding DNA: TGTGCCAGCAGCGTAGGGGAGAACACCGGGGAGCTGTCTTTT. Its protein product is CASSVGENTGELSF.

The chain has TRBV7-9 and TRBJ1-1; D is unresolved. The germline gives CDR1 SEHNR, CDR2 FQNEAQ (reference sequence). CDR3 length equals 12 residues. Trimming removed 5 bases from V and 2 bases from J, with 6 bases in between. CDR3 sequence (DNA): TGTGCCAGCAGCCAAGCAAACACTGAAGCTTTCTTT. Residues: CASSQANTEAFF.

This chain connects TRBV7-6 to TRBJ2-7; 10 nucleotides agree with TRBD2. Trimming removed 3 bases from V and 4 bases from J; junction bases left unmatched: 9. The CDR3 covers 16 residues. Germline V gene data show CDR1 as SGHVS and CDR2 as FNYEAQ. The CDR3 loop reads CASSFRASGSFYEQYF. In DNA form, the CDR3 reads TGTGCCAGCAGCTTTAGGGCTAGCGGGAGTTTTTACGAGCAGTACTTC.

This clone was picked up a small number of times. The chain employs TRBV9 and TRBJ2-5; 13 positions agree with TRBD2. CDR1 is SGDLS, CDR2 YYNGEE, per germline. V dropped 2 bases and J dropped 2; count of bases not matched to a gene: 3. This CDR3 is built from 16 residues. Here the CDR3 reads CASSVGTSGIQETQYF. The DNA for the CDR3 is TGTGCCAGCAGCGTCGGGACTAGCGGGATACAAGAGACCCAGTACTTC.

The rearrangement uses TRBV7-8 and TRBJ2-7, with TRBD1 identical over 9 bases. Germline CDR1 SGHVS, CDR2 FQNEAQ. Losses at the gene ends were 5 bases for V and 3 bases for J; bases not matched to a gene: 5. CDR3 length: 14 amino acids. CDR3 sequence (DNA): TGTGCCAGCAGCATTTCGACAGGGGGCTACGAGCAGTACTTC. This gives the protein CASSISTGGYEQYF.

The chain employs TRBV5-4 and TRBJ2-5, with TRBD1 as a possible D gene (6 bases). Judging by the DNA end, TRBJ2-7 fits better; the J call may be wrong. CDR3 size: 15 residues. The germline CDR1 and CDR2 sequences are SGHNT and YYREEE (reference sequence). The CDR3, as DNA: TGTGCCAGCAGCCGAGAGGCAGGGGTGGGATACGAGCAGTACTTC. Protein sequence: CASSREAGVGYEQYF.

Many counts were recorded for this clone. This sequence joins TRBV28 and TRBJ1-5; tentative D call: TRBD1 (5 bases). The germline V gene encodes CDR1 MDHEN and CDR2 SYDVKM. V dropped 6 bases and J dropped 7 bases, with 16 bases sitting between them. CDR3 length: 14 residues. The CDR3 DNA reads as TGTGCCAGCAGCAAGGACGGGTCAGGGCAGCCCCAGCATTTT. Encoded protein: CASSKDGSGQPQHF.

V gene TRBV7-2 combines with J gene TRBJ1-6; D unresolved. The CDR3 has 17 residues. The germline V gene has CDR1 SGHTA and CDR2 FQGNSA. V lost 4 bases to trimming and J lost 5 bases, with 18 bases between them. The chain's CDR3 is CASSSRAESLNNSPLHF. CDR3 nucleotides: TGTGCCAGCAGCTCCCGGGCGGAATCACTTAATAATTCACCCCTCCACTTT.